This T cell receptor beta chain was documented in a study of cytomegalovirus exposure and HLA in healthy donors. Study details: Tens of millions of unique TCR sequences came from HLA-typed donors in an early release.

This clone was counted once. Antigen specificity is unknown. Both 60 Vbeta primers and 13 Jbeta primers went into the PCR. Method: immunoSEQ multiplex PCR; TCRdb's copy keeps in-frame clones and lacks some. Of tens of thousands of clones listed, less than 80% are singletons. Whole-study findings and limits: For cytomegalovirus status, the classifier reportedly gave diagnoses with high specificity and sensitivity.

Healthy donors of bone marrow made up the group. The TCR sequence derives from a middle-aged woman in good health and CMV-seropositive. The sample consisted of PBMCs.

CDR3 DNA: TGTGCCAGTAGGGAACCGGGACAGGGGTATGTGGAGGCTTTCTTT. Its protein product is CASREPGQGYVEAFF. This chain joins TRBV19 and TRBJ1-1, with 10 bases aligning to TRBD1. The germline CDR1 and CDR2 sequences are LNHDA and SQIVND (reference sequence). The CDR3 contains 15 residues. V trimming: 6 bases; J trimming: 11 bases; junction bases outside the gene matches: 15.